Below, one T cell receptor (beta chain) is given with its context. This specimen comes from a study of control samples from healthy donors and cancer patients. Using immunoSEQ multiplex PCR, the repertoire was profiled, and TCRdb retains in-frame clones only, with some absent. The sample lists some 160,000 clones, around nine tenths seen once, with around 4.7% in the top ten. CDR1 is LGHDT, CDR2 YNNKEL, per germline (reference sequence). The CDR3 runs 12 residues. Trimming pared 2 bases from V and 5 bases from J, leaving 5 bases between. The chain is built from TRBV3-1 (or the pseudogene TRBV3-2) and TRBJ2-3, with unresolved D. Specimen: blood. This TCR was sampled from a man younger than 40 in good health. The CDR3 DNA reads TGTGCCAGCAGCCAAAGGATAGATACGCAGTATTTT. Amino acid sequence: CASSQRIDTQYF.